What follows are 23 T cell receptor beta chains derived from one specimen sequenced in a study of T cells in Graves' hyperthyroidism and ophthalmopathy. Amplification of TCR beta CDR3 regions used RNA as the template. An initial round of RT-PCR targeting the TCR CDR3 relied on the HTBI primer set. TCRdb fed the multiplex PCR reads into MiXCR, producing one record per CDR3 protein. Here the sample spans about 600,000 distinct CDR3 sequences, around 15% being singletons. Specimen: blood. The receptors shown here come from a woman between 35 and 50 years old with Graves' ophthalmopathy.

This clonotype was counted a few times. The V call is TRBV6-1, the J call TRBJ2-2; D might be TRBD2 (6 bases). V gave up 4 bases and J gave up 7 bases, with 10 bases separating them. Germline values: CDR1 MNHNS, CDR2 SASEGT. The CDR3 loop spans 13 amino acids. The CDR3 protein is CASSVRGLGELFF. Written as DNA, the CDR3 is TGTGCCAGCAGTGTGCGGGGTCTCGGGGAGCTGTTTTTT.

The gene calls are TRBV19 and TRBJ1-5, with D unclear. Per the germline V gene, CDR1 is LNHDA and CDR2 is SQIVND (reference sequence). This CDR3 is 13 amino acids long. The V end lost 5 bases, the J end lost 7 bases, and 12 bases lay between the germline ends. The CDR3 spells CASSRGWWQPQHF. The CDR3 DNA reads TGTGCCAGTAGTCGGGGTTGGTGGCAGCCCCAGCATTTT.

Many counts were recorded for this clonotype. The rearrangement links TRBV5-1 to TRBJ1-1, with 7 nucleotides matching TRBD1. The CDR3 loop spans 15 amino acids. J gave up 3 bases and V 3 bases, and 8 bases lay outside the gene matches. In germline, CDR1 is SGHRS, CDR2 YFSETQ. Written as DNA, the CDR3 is TGCGCCAGCAGCTCAGGGGGAGCCGGAGACACTGAAGCTTTCTTT. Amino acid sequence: CASSSGGAGDTEAFF.

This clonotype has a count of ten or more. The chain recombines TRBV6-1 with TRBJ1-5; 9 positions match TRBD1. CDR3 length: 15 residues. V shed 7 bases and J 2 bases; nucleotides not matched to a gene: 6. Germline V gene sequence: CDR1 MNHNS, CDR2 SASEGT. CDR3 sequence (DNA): TGTGCCAGCAACCTCGACAGGGGGGGCAATCAGCCCCAGCATTTT. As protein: CASNLDRGGNQPQHF.

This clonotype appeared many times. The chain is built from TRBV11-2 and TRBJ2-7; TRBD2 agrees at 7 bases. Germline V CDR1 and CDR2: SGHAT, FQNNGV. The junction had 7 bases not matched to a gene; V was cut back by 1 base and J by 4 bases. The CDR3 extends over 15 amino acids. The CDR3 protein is CASSLGSGDKYEQYF. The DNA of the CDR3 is TGTGCCAGCAGCTTAGGAAGCGGGGATAAGTACGAGCAGTACTTC.

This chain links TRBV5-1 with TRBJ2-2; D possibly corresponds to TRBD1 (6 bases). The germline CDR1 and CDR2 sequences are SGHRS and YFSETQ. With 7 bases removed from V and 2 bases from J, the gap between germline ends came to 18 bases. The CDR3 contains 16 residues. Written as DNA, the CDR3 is TGCGCCAGCCGCTCTGACGGACAGACCAACACCGGGGAGCTGTTTTTT. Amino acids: CASRSDGQTNTGELFF.

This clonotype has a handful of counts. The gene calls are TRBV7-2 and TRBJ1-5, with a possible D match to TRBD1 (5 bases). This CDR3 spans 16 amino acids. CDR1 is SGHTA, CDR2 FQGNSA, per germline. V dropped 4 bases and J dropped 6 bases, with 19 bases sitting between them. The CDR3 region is CASSSRPHGGVQPQHF. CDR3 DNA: TGTGCCAGCAGCTCTAGGCCCCATGGGGGGGTTCAGCCCCAGCATTTT.

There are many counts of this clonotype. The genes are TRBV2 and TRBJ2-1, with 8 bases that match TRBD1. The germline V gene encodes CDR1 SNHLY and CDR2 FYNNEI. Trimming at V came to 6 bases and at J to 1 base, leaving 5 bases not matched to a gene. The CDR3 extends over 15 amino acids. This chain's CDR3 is CASREQGGSYNEQFF. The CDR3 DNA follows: TGTGCCAGCAGGGAACAGGGGGGTTCCTACAATGAGCAGTTCTTC.

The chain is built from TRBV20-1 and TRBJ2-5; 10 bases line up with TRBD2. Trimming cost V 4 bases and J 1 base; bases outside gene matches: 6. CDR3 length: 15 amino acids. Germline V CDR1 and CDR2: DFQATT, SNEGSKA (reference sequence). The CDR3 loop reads CSAKKRGGFQETQYF. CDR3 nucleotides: TGCAGTGCTAAAAAGCGGGGGGGATTCCAAGAGACCCAGTACTTC.

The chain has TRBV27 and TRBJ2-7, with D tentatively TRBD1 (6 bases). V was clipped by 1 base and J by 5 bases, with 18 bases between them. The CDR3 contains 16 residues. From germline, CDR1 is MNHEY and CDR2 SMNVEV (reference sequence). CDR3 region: CASSLYPRQGSDEQYF. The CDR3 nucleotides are TGTGCCAGCAGTTTATATCCGAGGCAGGGGAGCGACGAGCAGTACTTC.

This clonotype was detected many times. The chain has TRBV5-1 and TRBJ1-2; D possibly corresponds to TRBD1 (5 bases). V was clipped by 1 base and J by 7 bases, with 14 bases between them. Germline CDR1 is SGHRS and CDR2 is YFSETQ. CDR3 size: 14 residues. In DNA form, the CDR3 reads TGCGCCAGCAGCTTGTATGCGGGGCTGACTGGCTACACCTTC. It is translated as CASSLYAGLTGYTF.

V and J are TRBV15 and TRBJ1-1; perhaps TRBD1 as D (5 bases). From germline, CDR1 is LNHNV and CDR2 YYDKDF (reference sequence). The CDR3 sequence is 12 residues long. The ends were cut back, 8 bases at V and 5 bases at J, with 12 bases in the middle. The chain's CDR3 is CATGRDGTEAFF. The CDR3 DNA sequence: TGTGCCACCGGACGGGACGGAACTGAAGCTTTCTTT.

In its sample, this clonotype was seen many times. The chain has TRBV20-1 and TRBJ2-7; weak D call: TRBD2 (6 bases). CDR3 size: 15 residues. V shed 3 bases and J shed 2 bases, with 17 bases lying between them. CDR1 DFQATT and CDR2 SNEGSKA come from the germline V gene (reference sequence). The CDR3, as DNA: TGCAGTGCTAGCCCCGGTAGTGGAGGGGCCTACGAGCAGTACTTC. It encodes CSASPGSGGAYEQYF.

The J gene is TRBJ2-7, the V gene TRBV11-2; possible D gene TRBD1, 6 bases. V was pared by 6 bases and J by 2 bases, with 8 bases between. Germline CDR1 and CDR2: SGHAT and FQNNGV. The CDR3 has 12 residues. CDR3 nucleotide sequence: TGTGCCAGCAGGGGGGCCACCTACGAGCAGTACTTC. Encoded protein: CASRGATYEQYF.

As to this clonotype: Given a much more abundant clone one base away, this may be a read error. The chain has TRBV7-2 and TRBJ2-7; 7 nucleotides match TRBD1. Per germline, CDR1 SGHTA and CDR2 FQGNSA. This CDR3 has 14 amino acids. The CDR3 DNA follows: TGTGTCAGCAGCTTAGAGGGACAGACCTACGAGCAGTACTTC. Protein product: CVSSLEGQTYEQYF.

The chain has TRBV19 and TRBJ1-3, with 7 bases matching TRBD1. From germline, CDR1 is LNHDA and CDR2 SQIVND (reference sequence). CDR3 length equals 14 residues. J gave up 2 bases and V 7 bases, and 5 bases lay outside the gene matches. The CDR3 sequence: CASKDRNPGNTIYF. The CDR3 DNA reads TGTGCCAGTAAGGACAGGAACCCTGGAAACACCATATATTTT.

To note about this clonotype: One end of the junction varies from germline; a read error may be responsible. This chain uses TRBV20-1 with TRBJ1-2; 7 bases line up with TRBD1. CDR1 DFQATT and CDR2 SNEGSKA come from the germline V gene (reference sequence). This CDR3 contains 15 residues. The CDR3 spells CSAVPLDRENSGYTF. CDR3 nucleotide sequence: TGCAGTGCTGTCCCCCTCGACAGGGAAAACTCTGGCTACACCTTC.

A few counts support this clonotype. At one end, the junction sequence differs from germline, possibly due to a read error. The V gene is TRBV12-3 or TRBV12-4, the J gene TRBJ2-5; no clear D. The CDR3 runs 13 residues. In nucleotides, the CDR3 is TGTGCCAGCAGTTTTCGTCAGCAAGAGGCCCAGTACTTC. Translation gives CASSFRQQEAQYF.

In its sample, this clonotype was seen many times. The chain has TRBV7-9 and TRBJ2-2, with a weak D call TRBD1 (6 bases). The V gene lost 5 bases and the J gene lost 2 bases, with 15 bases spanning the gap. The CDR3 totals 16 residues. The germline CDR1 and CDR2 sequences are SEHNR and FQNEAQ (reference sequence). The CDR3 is CASSPMDSLNTGELFF. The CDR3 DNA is TGTGCCAGCAGCCCAATGGACAGTCTTAACACCGGGGAGCTGTTTTTT. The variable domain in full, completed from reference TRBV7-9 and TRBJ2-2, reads DTGVSQNPRHKITKRGQNVTFRCDPISEHNRLYWYRQTLGQGPEFLTYFQNEAQLEKSRLLSDRFSAERPKGSFSTLEIQRTEQGDSAMYLCASSPMDSLNTGELFFGEGSRLTVL.

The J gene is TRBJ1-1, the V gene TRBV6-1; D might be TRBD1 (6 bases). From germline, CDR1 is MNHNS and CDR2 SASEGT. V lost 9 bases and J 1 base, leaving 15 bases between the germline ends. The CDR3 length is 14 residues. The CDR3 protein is CASTKLQGNTEAFF. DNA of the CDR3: TGTGCCAGTACTAAACTACAGGGGAACACTGAAGCTTTCTTT.

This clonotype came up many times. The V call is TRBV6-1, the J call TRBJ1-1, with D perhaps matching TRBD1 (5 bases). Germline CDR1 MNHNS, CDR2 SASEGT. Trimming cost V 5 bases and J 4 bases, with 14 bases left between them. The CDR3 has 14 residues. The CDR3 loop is CASSLQDGSTEAFF. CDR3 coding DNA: TGTGCCAGCAGTTTACAGGACGGAAGCACTGAAGCTTTCTTT.

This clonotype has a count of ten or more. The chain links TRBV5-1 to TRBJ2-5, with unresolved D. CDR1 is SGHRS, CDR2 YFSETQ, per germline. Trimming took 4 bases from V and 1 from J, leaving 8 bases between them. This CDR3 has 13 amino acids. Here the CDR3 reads CASSSALQETQYF. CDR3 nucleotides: TGCGCCAGCAGCAGCGCGCTCCAAGAGACCCAGTACTTC.

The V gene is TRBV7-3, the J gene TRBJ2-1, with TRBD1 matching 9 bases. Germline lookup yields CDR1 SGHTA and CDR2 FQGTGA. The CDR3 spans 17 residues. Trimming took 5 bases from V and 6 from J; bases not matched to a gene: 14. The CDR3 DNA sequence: TGTGCCAGCAGCCCCACCGGGACAGGGACGGCCACCAATGAGCAGTTCTTC. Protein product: CASSPTGTGTATNEQFF.